This T cell receptor (beta chain) derives from a study of T cells in Graves' hyperthyroidism and ophthalmopathy. Germline V gives CDR1 LGHNA, CDR2 YNFKEQ. The CDR3 spans 16 residues. Deletions cut 1 base from V and 8 bases from J, with 17 bases between. Source material for PBMCs was around 10 ml fresh peripheral blood. The TCR beta CDR3 regions underwent amplification using RNA transcripts as the source. In the first-round RT-PCR of the TCR CDR3, the HTBI primer set was used. TCRdb ran MiXCR on the multiplex PCR reads and lists one entry per CDR3 protein. Altogether fewer than 400,000 distinct CDR3 sequences are present, about an eighth being singletons, with the ten largest covering 25% to 30%.

The chain couples TRBV4-2 to TRBJ1-4; unclear D gene. The sequencing sample was made of blood. The receptor was isolated from a man aged 45-60 years with Graves' ophthalmopathy. In DNA form, the CDR3 reads TGTGCCAGCAGCCAAGGTGGTGGGAAGGGAAGGGAAAAACTGTTTTTT. It is translated as CASSQGGGKGREKLFF.